This T cell receptor beta chain came from a study of T-cell memory formation after mild COVID-19. Study-level background: Largely, the TCR clusters proved donor specific.

Study-level points and caveats: Among CD4+ contracting clones, most were CM and EM, and CD8+ ones EMRA. Pre-infection memory harbored some responding clones, suggesting cross-reactive memory joined.

Regarding this clonotype: The antigen is unknown.

This CDR3 comprises 15 residues. Germline assignment: CDR1 KGHSH and CDR2 LQKENI. The ends were cut back, 6 bases at V and 6 bases at J, with 17 bases in the middle. TCRdb independently ran MiXCR on the 5' RACE reads; one entry per CDR3 protein. This table has hundreds of thousands of distinct CDR3 sequences, 23% appearing once. The receptor was isolated from an adult woman who had mild COVID-19 (a few samples of this study predate the infection). Cell type and time point are not known. V gene TRBV18 combines with J gene TRBJ1-4; D is possibly TRBD1 (6 bases). Sequenced input: PBMCs or a T cell subset sorted from them (not recorded which). The CDR3 sequence is CASSRDKGGHEKLFF. The CDR3 bases are TGTGCCAGCTCTCGAGACAAGGGGGGCCATGAAAAACTGTTTTTT.